Listed here are 31 T cell receptor beta chains from one sample, sequenced in a study of T cell repertoires in cytomegalovirus infection. No antigen has been assigned to these receptors. TCRdb redid the calling of the reads with MiXCR, one entry per CDR3 protein. The sample lists a few hundred thousand distinct CDR3 sequences, about 40% occurring once. Sequenced here: cultured PBMCs, sampled from culture after CMV antigen stimulation. These receptors originate from a human donor in good health (CMV status not recorded). Some clones in this sample may be carry-over from other donors' samples.

The chain links TRBV15 to TRBJ2-1; D gene uncertain. This CDR3 has 18 residues. Deletions cut 1 base from V and 5 bases from J, with 21 bases between. Germline V CDR1 and CDR2: LNHNV, YYDKDF (reference sequence). The CDR3 protein is CATSRAPWSERGDNEQFF. The CDR3, as DNA: TGTGCCACCAGCAGAGCCCCGTGGTCCGAAAGAGGAGACAATGAGCAGTTCTTC.

The V call is TRBV6-1, the J call TRBJ1-1; a possible D gene is TRBD1 (6 bases). V lost 5 bases and J lost 1, with 14 bases in between. The CDR3 length is 15 residues. CDR1 MNHNS and CDR2 SASEGT come from the germline V gene. CDR3 region: CASSFWTARNTEAFF. CDR3 nucleotides: TGTGCCAGCAGTTTCTGGACAGCCCGGAACACTGAAGCTTTCTTT.

The chain carries TRBV5-1 and TRBJ2-1; TRBD1 or TRBD2 may be the D gene (5 bases each). The CDR3 is made up of 16 amino acids. The germline CDR1 and CDR2 sequences are SGHRS and YFSETQ. Trimming left V 4 bases short and J 0 bases short, with 14 bases between. The CDR3 region is CASSGPTGGSYNEQFF. For the CDR3, the DNA is TGCGCCAGCAGCGGGCCTACAGGAGGCTCCTACAATGAGCAGTTCTTC.

This sequence joins TRBV7-2 and TRBJ2-1; the D gene could be TRBD1 or TRBD2 (5 bases each). Germline lookup yields CDR1 SGHTA and CDR2 FQGNSA. Trimming pared 4 bases from V and 2 bases from J, leaving 12 bases between. CDR3 length: 15 amino acids. The CDR3 loop is CASSWDDQAYNEQFF. The CDR3 nucleotides read TGTGCCAGCAGCTGGGACGACCAAGCCTACAATGAGCAGTTCTTC. Full variable domain (remainder filled in from reference TRBV7-2 and TRBJ2-1): GAGVSQSPSNKVTEKGKDVELRCDPISGHTALYWYRQSLGQGLEFLIYFQGNSAPDKSGLPSDRFSAERTGGSVSTLTIQRTQQEDSAVYLCASSWDDQAYNEQFFGPGTRLTVL.

This clonotype has a handful of counts. The gene calls are TRBV7-2 and TRBJ2-2, with D tentatively TRBD2 (6 bases). Germline V gives CDR1 SGHTA, CDR2 FQGNSA. Trimming stripped 5 bases from V and 6 bases from J, with 13 bases between. The CDR3 loop spans 14 amino acids. The CDR3 DNA is TGTGCCAGCAGCGCCCGACTAGTATCCGGGGAGCTGTTTTTT. Amino acids: CASSARLVSGELFF.

The chain links TRBV5-4 to TRBJ2-1; D gene ambiguous. V lost 3 bases to trimming and J lost 8 bases, with 15 bases between them. CDR1 is SGHNT, CDR2 YYREEE, per germline (reference sequence). The CDR3 extends over 14 amino acids. DNA for the CDR3: TGTGCCAGCAGCTCACCGGGCCGTATCGATGAGCAGTTCTTC. It translates to CASSSPGRIDEQFF.

J is TRBJ1-5 and V is TRBV4-3, with D uncertain. Germline CDR1 LGHNA, CDR2 YSLEER. The germline V and J ends were trimmed by 1 base and 3 bases, with 10 bases remaining between them. CDR3 length: 15 amino acids. In DNA form, the CDR3 reads TGCGCCAGCAGCCAAGGGTTTCTAGTCAATCAGCCCCAGCATTTT. It encodes CASSQGFLVNQPQHF.

There are a few counts of this clonotype. The chain combines TRBV7-2 with TRBJ2-5, with 8 positions matching TRBD1. The CDR3 has 16 amino acids. Germline V gene sequence: CDR1 SGHTA, CDR2 FQGNSA. The J segment lost 3 bases and the V segment lost 3 bases, leaving 9 bases of the junction unmatched. Here the CDR3 DNA reads TGTGCCAGCAGCTTCGGTACCCGACAGGGGAAAGAGACCCAGTACTTC. Residues: CASSFGTRQGKETQYF.

This clonotype was observed many times. The rearrangement links TRBV7-2 to TRBJ2-1; D unclear. V lost 3 bases and J lost 7, with 13 bases in between. The germline V gene has CDR1 SGHTA and CDR2 FQGNSA. This CDR3 comprises 14 residues. The CDR3 spells CASSFVPRDNEQFF. The CDR3 bases are TGTGCCAGCAGCTTTGTTCCAAGGGATAATGAGCAGTTCTTC. The full variable domain, in which reference TRBV7-2 and TRBJ2-1 provide the parts outside the CDR3, is GAGVSQSPSNKVTEKGKDVELRCDPISGHTALYWYRQSLGQGLEFLIYFQGNSAPDKSGLPSDRFSAERTGGSVSTLTIQRTQQEDSAVYLCASSFVPRDNEQFFGPGTRLTVL.

The chain carries TRBV27 and TRBJ2-3, with TRBD2 matching over 8 bases. This CDR3 contains 18 residues. The V segment lost 2 bases and the J segment 0 bases; nucleotides outside the gene matches: 10. Germline V gene sequence: CDR1 MNHEY, CDR2 SMNVEV (reference sequence). This CDR3 reads CASSLGIAGRSSTDTQYF. CDR3 coding DNA: TGTGCCAGCAGTTTAGGAATAGCGGGGAGATCTAGCACAGATACGCAGTATTTT.

This clonotype was counted a few times. The gene calls are TRBV7-2 and TRBJ1-6; D ambiguous. This CDR3 is 15 amino acids long. Germline assignment: CDR1 SGHTA and CDR2 FQGNSA. Trimming shortened V by 3 bases and J by 0 bases, and 6 bases separated the two germline ends. CDR3 sequence (DNA): TGTGCCAGCAGCTTGACAAGCTCCTATAATTCACCCCTCCACTTT. Encoded protein: CASSLTSSYNSPLHF. The full variable domain, completed using reference TRBV7-2 and TRBJ1-6, is GAGVSQSPSNKVTEKGKDVELRCDPISGHTALYWYRQSLGQGLEFLIYFQGNSAPDKSGLPSDRFSAERTGGSVSTLTIQRTQQEDSAVYLCASSLTSSYNSPLHFGNGTRLTVT.

CDR3 nucleotides: TGTGCCAGCAGCCCACCCTTATACGGGGAGCTGTTTTTT. It specifies CASSPPLYGELFF. J is TRBJ2-2 and V is TRBV7-8, with D unresolved. CDR1 SGHVS and CDR2 FQNEAQ come from the germline V gene. V lost 5 bases and J lost 7, with 11 bases in between. There are 13 residues in the CDR3.

The chain combines TRBV4-1 with TRBJ2-5; 7 positions match TRBD2. The CDR3 spans 15 residues. CDR1 and CDR2 from the germline V gene are MGHRA and YSYEKL. V was pared by 5 bases and J by 5 bases, with 11 bases of the junction left unmatched. The CDR3 loop reads CASSSLGGKRETQYF. The CDR3 DNA is TGCGCCAGCAGCTCACTCGGGGGGAAGAGGGAGACCCAGTACTTC.

CDR3 protein: CASRQTGQYEQYF. The CDR3 DNA sequence: TGTGCCAGCAGGCAAACAGGGCAGTACGAGCAGTACTTC. J is TRBJ2-7 and V is TRBV6-6; possibly TRBD1 for D (6 bases). The CDR3 runs 13 residues. The V and J ends lost 6 bases and 4 bases respectively, with 13 bases between them. Germline V gene sequence: CDR1 MNHNY, CDR2 SVGAGI (reference sequence).

There are a few counts of this clonotype. The chain links TRBV12-3 or TRBV12-4 to TRBJ1-5; D is ambiguous. The CDR3 is made up of 12 amino acids. Trimming shortened V by 4 bases and J by 5 bases, and 6 bases separated the two germline ends. The CDR3 sequence is CASSSEYQPQHF. The CDR3 DNA follows: TGTGCCAGCAGTTCGGAATATCAGCCCCAGCATTTT.

Concerning this clonotype: An end of the junction differs from the germline gene, which may be a read error. For the CDR3, the DNA is TGTGCCAGCTCCTCGGACTACACAGAAGCTTTCTTT. Amino acids: CASSSDYTEAFF. This chain links TRBV7-9 with TRBJ1-1; D uncertain. The germline gives CDR1 SEHNR, CDR2 FQNEAQ (reference sequence). The CDR3 extends over 12 amino acids.

The J gene is TRBJ2-5, the V gene TRBV4-1; a weak D match, TRBD2 (5 bases). Germline V lookup: CDR1 MGHRA, CDR2 YSYEKL. The CDR3 covers 14 residues. The V gene lost 4 bases and the J gene lost 3 bases, with 12 bases spanning the gap. The CDR3 nucleotides are TGCGCCAGCAGCCCAACCCTAGCCGAAGAGACCCAGTACTTC. The encoded protein is CASSPTLAEETQYF.

This clonotype was detected a few times. V is TRBV19 and J is TRBJ2-1, with 14 bases fitting TRBD2. CDR1 is LNHDA, CDR2 SQIVND, per germline (reference sequence). Losses at the gene ends were 6 bases for V and 0 bases for J; bases not matched to a gene: 4. This CDR3 has 17 amino acids. The CDR3 reads CASRRLAGGYSYNEQFF. The DNA of the CDR3 is TGTGCCAGTAGGCGACTAGCGGGAGGGTACTCCTACAATGAGCAGTTCTTC.

The chain is built from TRBV20-1 and TRBJ1-6; perhaps TRBD1 as D (6 bases). Germline V gene sequence: CDR1 DFQATT, CDR2 SNEGSKA (reference sequence). This CDR3 comprises 16 residues. Trimming pared 0 bases from V and 7 bases from J, leaving 16 bases between. In DNA, the CDR3 is TGCAGTGCTAGAGATTACAGGGAAGGGGAAAATTCACCCCTCCACTTT. Translating gives CSARDYREGENSPLHF.

This clonotype was seen only a few times. The chain employs TRBV15 and TRBJ1-1; weak D call: TRBD1 (5 bases). V was cut by 0 bases and J by 4 bases, with 9 bases left in between. This CDR3 is 14 amino acids long. Germline V gene lookup returns CDR1 LNHNV and CDR2 YYDKDF (reference sequence). This chain's CDR3 is CATSRDPRATEAFF. The CDR3 nucleotides read TGTGCCACCAGCAGAGATCCCAGGGCCACTGAAGCTTTCTTT.

The rearrangement links TRBV7-6 to TRBJ2-3; D might be TRBD1 (6 bases). The CDR3 spans 14 residues. Per the germline V gene, CDR1 is SGHVS and CDR2 is FNYEAQ. Trimming cost V 8 bases and J 0 bases, with 12 bases left between them. The DNA of the CDR3 is TGTGCCAGCGGTGCAGGGGCGAGCACAGATACGCAGTATTTT. Translating gives CASGAGASTDTQYF.

The rearrangement uses TRBV6-6 and TRBJ1-4; TRBD1 aligns across 7 bases. Germline V gives CDR1 MNHNY, CDR2 SVGAGI (reference sequence). The CDR3 has 15 amino acids. V lost 2 bases and J lost 4; bases outside the gene matches: 4. CDR3: CASSYLQGFNEKLFF. CDR3 nucleotide sequence: TGTGCCAGCAGTTACCTACAGGGGTTTAATGAAAAACTGTTTTTT.

V is TRBV7-2 and J is TRBJ2-5, with TRBD1 as a possible D gene (6 bases). Germline assignment: CDR1 SGHTA and CDR2 FQGNSA. V was cut by 5 bases and J by 2 bases, with 15 bases left in between. The length of the CDR3 is 15 residues. The CDR3 DNA follows: TGTGCCAGCAGCCCGCACAGGGTCGGACAAGAGACCCAGTACTTC. Translating it yields CASSPHRVGQETQYF.

This clonotype has only a few counts. The V call is TRBV6-1, the J call TRBJ2-1; D may be TRBD2 (6 bases). There are 14 residues in the CDR3. V lost 5 bases, J lost 4 bases, and 12 bases lay in between. Germline V CDR1 and CDR2: MNHNS, SASEGT. CDR3 nucleotides: TGTGCCAGCAGTTTGTTGGACTATTACAATGAGCAGTTCTTC. Its protein product is CASSLLDYYNEQFF.

The chain combines TRBV6-5 with TRBJ2-4; D may correspond to TRBD1 or TRBD2 (5 bases each). Germline V gives CDR1 MNHEY, CDR2 SVGAGI. V dropped 0 bases and J dropped 9 bases, with 12 bases sitting between them. The CDR3 runs 14 residues. Here the CDR3 DNA reads TGTGCCAGCAGTTACTCGAGGGGCTTCGGCATTCAGTACTTC. Its translation is CASSYSRGFGIQYF.

J is TRBJ1-2 and V is TRBV7-9, with D hard to call. The V and J ends lost 5 bases and 0 bases respectively, with 10 bases between them. This CDR3 is 14 amino acids long. Germline CDR1 and CDR2: SEHNR and FQNEAQ (reference sequence). CDR3 DNA sequence: TGTGCCAGCAGCCCGGGAGCTTCTAACTATGGCTACACCTTC. Translated: CASSPGASNYGYTF.

The V call is TRBV4-1, the J call TRBJ2-5, with D perhaps matching TRBD1 (5 bases). The CDR3 has 17 amino acids. Trimming stripped 0 bases from V and 1 base from J, with 15 bases between. Germline V gives CDR1 MGHRA, CDR2 YSYEKL. The CDR3 loop is CASSQDFREGSQETQYF. Here the CDR3 DNA reads TGCGCCAGCAGCCAAGATTTCAGGGAAGGCAGCCAAGAGACCCAGTACTTC.

This clonotype was counted between two and nine times. The chain uses TRBV7-2 and TRBJ1-3; no clear D gene. This CDR3 comprises 17 residues. V was shortened by 1 base and J by 0 bases, with 13 bases between the two germline ends. Germline CDR1 is SGHTA and CDR2 is FQGNSA. The CDR3 protein is CASSLVGGRSSGNTIYF. In nucleotides, the CDR3 is TGTGCCAGCAGCTTAGTGGGAGGGCGAAGCTCTGGAAACACCATATATTTT.

This chain uses TRBV4-1 with TRBJ2-7; 8 bases fit TRBD2. Trimming cost V 0 bases and J 4 bases; bases outside gene matches: 8. CDR3 length: 16 residues. Per germline, CDR1 MGHRA and CDR2 YSYEKL. CDR3 nucleotides: TGCGCCAGCAGCCAAGATAGGTCGGGAGGGGGGTACGAGCAGTACTTC. This gives the protein CASSQDRSGGGYEQYF.

In this sample, this clonotype turned up many times. This chain uses TRBV7-2 with TRBJ1-2, with TRBD1 identical over 7 bases. Germline loops: CDR1 SGHTA, CDR2 FQGNSA. V shed 5 bases and J 5 bases; nucleotides not matched to a gene: 8. This CDR3 has 14 residues. The CDR3 coding sequence is TGTGCCAGCAGCGTGACCAGGGGGGAGTATGGCTACACCTTC. Its translation: CASSVTRGEYGYTF.

Only a few counts were recorded for this clonotype. The chain has TRBV6-6 and TRBJ1-6; TRBD1 might be the D (5 bases). The CDR3 is made up of 15 amino acids. Germline CDR1 reads MNHNY; CDR2 reads SVGAGI (reference sequence). V was shortened by 2 bases and J by 8 bases, with 13 bases between the two germline ends. This CDR3 reads CASSYAPGLDSPLHF. The CDR3 DNA follows: TGTGCCAGCAGTTACGCGCCAGGGTTAGATTCACCCCTCCACTTT.